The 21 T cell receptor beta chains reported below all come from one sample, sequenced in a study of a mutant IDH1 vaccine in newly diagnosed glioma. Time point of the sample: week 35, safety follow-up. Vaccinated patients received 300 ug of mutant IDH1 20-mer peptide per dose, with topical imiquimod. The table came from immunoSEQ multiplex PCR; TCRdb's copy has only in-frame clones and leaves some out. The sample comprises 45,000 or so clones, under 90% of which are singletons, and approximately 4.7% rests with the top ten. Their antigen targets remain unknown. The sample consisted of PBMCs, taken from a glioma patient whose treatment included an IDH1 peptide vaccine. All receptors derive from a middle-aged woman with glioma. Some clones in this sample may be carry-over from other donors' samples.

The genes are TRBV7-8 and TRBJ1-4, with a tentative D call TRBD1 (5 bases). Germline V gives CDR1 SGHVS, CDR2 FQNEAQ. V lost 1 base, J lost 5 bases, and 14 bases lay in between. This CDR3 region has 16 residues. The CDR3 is CASSLGQGLRNEKLFF. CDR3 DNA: TGTGCCAGCAGCTTAGGGCAGGGATTAAGGAATGAAAAACTGTTTTTT. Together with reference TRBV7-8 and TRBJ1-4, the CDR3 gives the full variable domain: GAGVSQSPRYKVAKRGQDVALRCDPISGHVSLFWYQQALGQGPEFLTYFQNEAQLDKSGLPSDRFFAERPEGSVSTLKIQRTQQEDSAVYLCASSLGQGLRNEKLFFGSGTQLSVL.

The CDR3, as DNA: TGTGCCAGCAGTTTTCACGGGGGTTCCTACGAGCAGTACTTC. The encoded protein is CASSFHGGSYEQYF. J is TRBJ2-7 and V is TRBV28, with D perhaps matching TRBD2 (6 bases). Germline values: CDR1 MDHEN, CDR2 SYDVKM. The CDR3 has 14 amino acids. Trimming shortened V by 3 bases and J by 1 base, and 10 bases separated the two germline ends. The full variable domain, with the rest looked up from reference TRBV28 and TRBJ2-7, is DVKVTQSSRYLVKRTGEKVFLECVQDMDHENMFWYRQDPGLGLRLIYFSYDVKMKEKGDIPEGYSVSREKKERFSLILESASTNQTSMYLCASSFHGGSYEQYFGPGTRLTVT.

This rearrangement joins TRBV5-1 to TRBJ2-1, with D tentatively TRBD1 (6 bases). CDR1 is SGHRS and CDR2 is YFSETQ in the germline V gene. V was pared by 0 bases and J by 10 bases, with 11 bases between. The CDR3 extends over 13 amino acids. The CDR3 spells CASSLVGAQEQFF. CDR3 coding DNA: TGCGCCAGCAGCTTGGTGGGGGCACAGGAGCAGTTCTTC.

The CDR3 DNA reads TGTGCCAGCAGCTTAGGGGACTCCAGGGTCAAAGCTTTCTTT. Its protein product is CASSLGDSRVKAFF. This chain links TRBV7-9 with TRBJ1-1; possible D gene TRBD1, 5 bases. The CDR3 is made up of 14 amino acids. Germline CDR1 is SEHNR and CDR2 is FQNEAQ (reference sequence). V lost 1 base and J lost 9, with 15 bases in between.

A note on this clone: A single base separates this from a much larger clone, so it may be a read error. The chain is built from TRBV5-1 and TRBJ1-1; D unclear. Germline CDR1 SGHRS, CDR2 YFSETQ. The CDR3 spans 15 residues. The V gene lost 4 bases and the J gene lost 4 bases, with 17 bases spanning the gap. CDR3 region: CASSVRLGMSTEAFF. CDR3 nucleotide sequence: TGCGCCAGCAGCGTTAGACTCGGGATGAGCACTGAAGCTTTCTTT. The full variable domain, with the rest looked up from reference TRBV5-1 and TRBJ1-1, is KAGVTQTPRYLIKTRGQQVTLSCSPISGHRSVSWYQQTPGQGLQFLFEYFSETQRNKGNFPGRFSGRQFSNSRSEMNVSTLELGDSALYLCASSVRLGMSTEAFFGQGTRLTVV.

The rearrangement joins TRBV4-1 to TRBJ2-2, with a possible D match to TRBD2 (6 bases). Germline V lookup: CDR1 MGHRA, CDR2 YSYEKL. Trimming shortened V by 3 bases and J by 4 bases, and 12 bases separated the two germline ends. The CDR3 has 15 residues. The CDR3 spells CASSHGGSGTGELFF. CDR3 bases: TGCGCCAGCAGCCACGGGGGTTCGGGCACCGGGGAGCTGTTTTTT.

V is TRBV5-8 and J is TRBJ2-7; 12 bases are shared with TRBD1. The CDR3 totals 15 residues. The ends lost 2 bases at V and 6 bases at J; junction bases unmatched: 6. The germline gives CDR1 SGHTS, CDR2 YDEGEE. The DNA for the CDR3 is TGTGCCAGCAGCTTTCCCGGGACAGGGGGCTCCGAGCAGTACTTC. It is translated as CASSFPGTGGSEQYF.

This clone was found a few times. The CDR3 loop is CASSPLEDTQYF. The CDR3 nucleotides read TGTGCCAGTAGCCCTTTAGAGGATACGCAGTATTTT. The chain couples TRBV19 to TRBJ2-3, with D uncertain. The CDR3 consists of 12 residues. V lost 6 bases to trimming and J lost 6 bases, with 10 bases between them. Germline CDR1 is LNHDA and CDR2 is SQIVND (reference sequence).

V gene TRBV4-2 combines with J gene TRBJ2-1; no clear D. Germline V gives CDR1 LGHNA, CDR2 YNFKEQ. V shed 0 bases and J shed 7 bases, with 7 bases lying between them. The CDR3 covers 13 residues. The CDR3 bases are TGTGCCAGCAGCCAAGATAGGCTTAATGAGCAGTTCTTC. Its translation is CASSQDRLNEQFF.

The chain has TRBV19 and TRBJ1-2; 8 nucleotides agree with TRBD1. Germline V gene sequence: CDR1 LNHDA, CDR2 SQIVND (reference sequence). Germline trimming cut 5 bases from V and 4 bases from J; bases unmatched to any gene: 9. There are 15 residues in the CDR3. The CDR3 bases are TGTGCCAGTAGTCCCCCGGGACAGGCAGTCTATGGCTACACCTTC. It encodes CASSPPGQAVYGYTF.

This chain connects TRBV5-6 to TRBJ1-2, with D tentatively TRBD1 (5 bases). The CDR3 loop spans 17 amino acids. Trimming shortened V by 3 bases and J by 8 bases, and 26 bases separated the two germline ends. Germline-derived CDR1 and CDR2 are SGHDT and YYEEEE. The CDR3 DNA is TGTGCCAGCAGCTCCGTCCCGCGCCTCGGGGGGAGGGAGGGCTACACCTTC. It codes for CASSSVPRLGGREGYTF.

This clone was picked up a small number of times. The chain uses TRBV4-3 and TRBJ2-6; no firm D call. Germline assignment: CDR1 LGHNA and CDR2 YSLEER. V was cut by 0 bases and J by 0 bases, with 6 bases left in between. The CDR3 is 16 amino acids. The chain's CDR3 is CASSQDGSSGANVLTF. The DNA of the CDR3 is TGCGCCAGCAGCCAAGATGGCAGCTCTGGGGCCAACGTCCTGACTTTC.

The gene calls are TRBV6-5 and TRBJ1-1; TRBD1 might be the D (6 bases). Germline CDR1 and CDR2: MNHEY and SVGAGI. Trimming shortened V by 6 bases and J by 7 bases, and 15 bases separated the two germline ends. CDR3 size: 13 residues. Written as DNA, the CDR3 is TGTGCCAGCAGCACCCGACAGGCCCTTGAAGCTTTCTTT. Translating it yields CASSTRQALEAFF.

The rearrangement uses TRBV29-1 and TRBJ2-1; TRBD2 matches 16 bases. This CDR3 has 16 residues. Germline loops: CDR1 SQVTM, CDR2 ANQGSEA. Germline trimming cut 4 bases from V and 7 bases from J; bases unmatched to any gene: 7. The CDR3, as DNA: TGCAGCGTTGCCGGGACTAGCGGGAGGGAGGATAATGAGCAGTTCTTC. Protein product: CSVAGTSGREDNEQFF.

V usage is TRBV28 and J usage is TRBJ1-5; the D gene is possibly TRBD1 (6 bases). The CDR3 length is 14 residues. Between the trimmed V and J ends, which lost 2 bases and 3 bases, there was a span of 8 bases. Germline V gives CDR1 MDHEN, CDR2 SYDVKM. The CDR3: CASSLNRVNQPQHF. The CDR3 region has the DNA TGTGCCAGCAGTTTAAACAGGGTCAATCAGCCCCAGCATTTT.

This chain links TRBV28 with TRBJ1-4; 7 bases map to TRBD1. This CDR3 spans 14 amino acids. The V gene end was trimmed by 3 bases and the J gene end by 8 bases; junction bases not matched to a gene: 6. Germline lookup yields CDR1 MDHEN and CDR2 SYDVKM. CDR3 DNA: TGTGCCAGCAGTTTTCAGGGGGGGCGGGAAAAACTGTTTTTT. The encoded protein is CASSFQGGREKLFF.

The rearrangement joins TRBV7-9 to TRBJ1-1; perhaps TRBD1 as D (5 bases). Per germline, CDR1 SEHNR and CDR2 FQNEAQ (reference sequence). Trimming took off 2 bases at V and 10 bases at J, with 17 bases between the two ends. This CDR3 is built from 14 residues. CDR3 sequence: CASSLLVGDVLAFF. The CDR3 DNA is TGTGCCAGCAGCTTACTCGTGGGGGACGTTCTAGCTTTCTTT.

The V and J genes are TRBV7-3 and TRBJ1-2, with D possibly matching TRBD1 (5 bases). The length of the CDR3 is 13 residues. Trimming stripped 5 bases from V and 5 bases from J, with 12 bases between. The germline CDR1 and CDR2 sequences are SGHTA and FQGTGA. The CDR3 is CASSQGPTYGYTF. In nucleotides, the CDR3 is TGTGCCAGCAGCCAGGGTCCGACGTATGGCTACACCTTC.

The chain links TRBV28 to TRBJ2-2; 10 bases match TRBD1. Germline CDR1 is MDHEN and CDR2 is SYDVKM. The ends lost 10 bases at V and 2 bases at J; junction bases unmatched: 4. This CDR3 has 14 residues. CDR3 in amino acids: CAIGTGENTGELFF. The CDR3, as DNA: TGTGCCATCGGGACAGGGGAAAACACCGGGGAGCTGTTTTTT.

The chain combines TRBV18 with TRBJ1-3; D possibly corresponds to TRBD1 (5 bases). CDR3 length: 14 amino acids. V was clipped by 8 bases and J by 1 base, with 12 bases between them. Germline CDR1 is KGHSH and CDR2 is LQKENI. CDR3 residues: CASRRGASGNTIYF. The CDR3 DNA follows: TGTGCCAGCCGGCGTGGGGCGTCTGGAAACACCATATATTTT.

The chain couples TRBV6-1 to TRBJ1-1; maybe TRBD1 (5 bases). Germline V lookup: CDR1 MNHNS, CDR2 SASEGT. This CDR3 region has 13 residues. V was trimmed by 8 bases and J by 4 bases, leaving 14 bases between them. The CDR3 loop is CASCRDLSTEAFF. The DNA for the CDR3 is TGTGCCAGCTGCAGGGACCTGTCCACTGAAGCTTTCTTT.